The next 4 T cell receptor beta chains were all read from a single sample in a study of blood T cell repertoires in COVID-19. Using immunoSEQ multiplex PCR, the repertoire was profiled, and TCRdb retains in-frame clones only, with some absent. The sample includes 150,000 to 200,000 clones, about 86% of them seen just once. The specimen was peripheral blood. Receptor source: a woman older than 75 with acute or convalescent COVID-19.

The sample holds a few counts of this clone. This chain joins TRBV7-9 and TRBJ2-2; TRBD2 might be the D (6 bases). Germline assignment: CDR1 SEHNR and CDR2 FQNEAQ (reference sequence). CDR3 length: 17 amino acids. The V end was cut by 6 bases, the J end by 1 base, with 18 bases between. CDR3 protein: CASRSTGLPQNTGELFF. CDR3 nucleotides: TGTGCCAGCAGATCAACAGGACTACCGCAGAACACCGGGGAGCTGTTTTTT.

J is TRBJ2-1 and V is TRBV19, with TRBD1 matching over 7 bases. Germline CDR1 and CDR2: LNHDA and SQIVND (reference sequence). The CDR3 covers 15 residues. After removal of 3 bases from V and 0 bases from J, the junction contained 2 bases not matched to a gene. The CDR3 DNA reads as TGTGCCAGTAGTATGGACAGGAGCTCCTACAATGAGCAGTTCTTC. The encoded protein is CASSMDRSSYNEQFF.

Comments on this clone: The sample has other DNA sequences that encode this CDR3 too. The chain joins TRBV7-9 to TRBJ1-3; no reliable D call. Per the germline V gene, CDR1 is SEHNR and CDR2 is FQNEAQ (reference sequence). V lost 1 base to trimming and J lost 1 base, with 5 bases between them. This CDR3 is 14 amino acids long. CDR3 DNA: TGTGCCAGCAGCTTAGGTCAGTCTGGAAACACCATATATTTT. It translates to CASSLGQSGNTIYF.

The V call is TRBV3-1 (or the pseudogene TRBV3-2), the J call TRBJ2-7, with 8 bases aligning to TRBD2. Germline CDR1 is LGHDT and CDR2 is YNNKEL (reference sequence). The ends lost 0 bases at V and 6 bases at J; junction bases unmatched: 7. This CDR3 comprises 15 residues. The CDR3 nucleotides read TGTGCCAGCAGCCAAGAGGCAGGGACTAGACGCGAGCAGTACTTC. Translated, it gives CASSQEAGTRREQYF.